The entry below describes one TCR beta chain. The assay was immunoSEQ multiplex PCR, and TCRdb's table has in-frame clones only and misses some. The repertoire holds around 240,000 clones, 75% to 90% seen once, with over 1.5% in the top ten. The data were taken from a study of blood T cell repertoires in COVID-19. Germline lookup yields CDR1 SGHTS and CDR2 YDEGEE. The CDR3 covers 16 residues. The V and J ends lost 1 base and 1 base, in that order; junction bases with no gene match: 5. The sequenced sample was PBMCs or T cells enriched from blood (not recorded which). The TCR sequence derives from a woman in her fifties or sixties who had recovered from COVID-19. The chain links TRBV5-8 to TRBJ2-7, with 10 positions matching TRBD2. The CDR3 protein is CASSLRTSGFSYEQYF. In DNA form, the CDR3 reads TGTGCCAGCAGCTTGCGGACTAGCGGTTTTTCCTACGAGCAGTACTTC.